Listed below are T cell receptor beta chains from one sample, sequenced in a study of T cells in Graves' hyperthyroidism and ophthalmopathy. A single record per CDR3 protein comes from TCRdb applying MiXCR to the multiplex PCR reads. The sample contains 95,000 to 110,000 distinct CDR3 sequences, roughly 44% of which appear only once. Sequencing was performed on blood. These receptors were collected from a man aged 35-49 years with Graves' hyperthyroidism. CDR3s include the opening cysteine and the closing phenylalanine or tryptophan. The D gene is left open where the match is weak. Rows give clone size only sometimes, using once, few, many, or a class for an expanded clone.

>TRBV19|TRBD1|NA|TRBJ2-6
TGTGCCGGTAGGCTACAGGGGGGAATGGGGGCCAACGTCCCGACTTTC
CAGRLQGGMGANVPTF
>TRBV20-1|NA|NA|TRBJ2-3
TGCAGCACTAGATTGGGGGGCGGTCTCACAGATACGCAGTATTTT
CSTRLGGGLTDTQYF
>TRBV18|NA|many|TRBJ2-3
TGTGCCAGCTCACCAGCGCCTAGCACAGATACGCAGTATTTT
CASSPAPSTDTQYF
>TRBV7-2|NA|NA|TRBJ1-5
TGTGCCGGCAGCTTATTGCCGGGGGAAATGGAGACCCAGCATTTT
CAGSLLPGEMETQHF
>TRBV20-1|TRBD1|many|TRBJ1-4
TGCAGTGCTGGACAGGGGGCAAGTGAAAAACTGTTTTTT
CSAGQGASEKLFF
>TRBV2|TRBD2|NA|TRBJ2-5
TGTGCCAGCAGTGTCCAGGCGGGAGAAGTAGGAGAGACCCAGTACTTC
CASSVQAGEVGETQYF
>TRBV4-1|TRBD1|many|TRBJ2-7
TGCGCCAGCAGCCATACAGGGGATTCCGCCTCGCGGTACTTC
CASSHTGDSASRYF
>TRBV7-2|TRBD1|once|TRBJ1-1
TGTGCCAGCAGCTTAGTGGGGACAGGGAACACTGAAGCTTTCTTT
CASSLVGTGNTEAFF
>TRBV2|NA|few|TRBJ2-2
TGTGCCAGCACCCCTCGCTCCGGGGAGCTGTTTTTT
CASTPRSGELFF
>TRBV12-3/TRBV12-4|NA|many|TRBJ2-5
TGTGCCAGCGGTCTGAGGGGGTACCAAGAGACCCAGTACTTC
CASGLRGYQETQYF
>TRBV5-6|NA|many|TRBJ2-7
TGTGCCAGCAGCTTGGTTCATGCACCCTACGAGCAGTACTTC
CASSLVHAPYEQYF
>TRBV20-1|NA|NA|TRBJ1-4
TGCAGTGCTCCACCGGGACTAGCGGGAAGGCTGTTTTTT
CSAPPGLAGRLFF
>TRBV29-1|NA|NA|TRBJ2-2
TGCAGCGTTGGGTCCGGGGAGCTGTTTTTT
CSVGSGELFF
>TRBV2|NA|few|TRBJ2-6
TGTGCCAGCGAGGGGGCCAACGTCCTGACTTTC
CASEGANVLTF
>TRBV10-3|NA|once|TRBJ2-1
TGTGCCATCAGTGTCCAGGGGAGCTCCTACAATGAGCAGTTCTTC
CAISVQGSSYNEQFF
>TRBV10-2|NA|many|TRBJ1-5
TGCGCCAGCAGTGGACGGGGAGGCAATCAGCCCCAGCATTTT
CASSGRGGNQPQHF
>TRBV9|TRBD1|NA|TRBJ2-7
TGTGCCAGCAGCGTAGCGGGACAGGCCTTCTACGAGCAGTACTTC
CASSVAGQAFYEQYF
>TRBV20-1|TRBD1|NA|TRBJ2-1
TGCAGTGCTAGGGGGACAGGGTTGGGGACTGAGCAGTTCTTC
CSARGTGLGTEQFF
>TRBV24-1|NA|many|TRBJ2-1
TGTGCCACCAGTGTTGGCGTAAGCTCCTACAATGAGCAGTTCTTC
CATSVGVSSYNEQFF
>TRBV5-6|NA|many|TRBJ1-6
TGTGCCAGCAGCTTGACCGGGGGGAATTCACCCCTCCACTTT
CASSLTGGNSPLHF
>TRBV29-1|NA|NA|TRBJ2-7
TGCAGCGTTGAAGTCACTAGGGGAGAGCAGTACTTC
CSVEVTRGEQYF
>TRBV29-1|TRBD1|NA|TRBJ1-5
TGTGCCTGGAGGAGGGGGACAGGGGATTTTAGCAATCAGCCCCAGCATTTT
CAWRRGTGDFSNQPQHF
>TRBV24-1|TRBD1|NA|TRBJ1-5
TGTGCCACCAGTGAAGGAGACAGGGACCAGCCCCAGCATTTT
CATSEGDRDQPQHF
>TRBV15|NA|once|TRBJ2-3
TGTGCCACCAGCAGAGACCCAAGACGGACAGATACGCACTATTTT
CATSRDPRRTDTHYF
>TRBV29-1|TRBD1|NA|TRBJ1-4
TGCAGCATACAAGGGACAGGGAATAGTGAAAAACTGTTTTTT
CSIQGTGNSEKLFF